This record concerns one TCR beta chain sequence. This sample was included in a study of cytomegalovirus exposure and HLA in healthy donors. PCR employed 60 Vbeta and 13 Jbeta primers. Profiling relied on immunoSEQ multiplex PCR, and the TCRdb table lists in-frame clones only, not all of them. The data contain 250,000 or so clones, about 84% of them singletons. This CDR3 has 13 residues. With 3 bases clipped from V and 6 bases from J, the junction kept 2 bases outside the gene matches. Germline-derived CDR1 and CDR2 are PRHDT and FYEKMQ (reference sequence). This chain connects TRBV13 to TRBJ2-7; 10 bases are shared with TRBD1. The sequence was obtained from a human donor in good health. Sequencing was done on a sample of PBMCs. Here the CDR3 reads CASSFRDRGEQYF. DNA of the CDR3: TGTGCCAGCAGCTTTAGGGACAGGGGCGAGCAGTACTTC.